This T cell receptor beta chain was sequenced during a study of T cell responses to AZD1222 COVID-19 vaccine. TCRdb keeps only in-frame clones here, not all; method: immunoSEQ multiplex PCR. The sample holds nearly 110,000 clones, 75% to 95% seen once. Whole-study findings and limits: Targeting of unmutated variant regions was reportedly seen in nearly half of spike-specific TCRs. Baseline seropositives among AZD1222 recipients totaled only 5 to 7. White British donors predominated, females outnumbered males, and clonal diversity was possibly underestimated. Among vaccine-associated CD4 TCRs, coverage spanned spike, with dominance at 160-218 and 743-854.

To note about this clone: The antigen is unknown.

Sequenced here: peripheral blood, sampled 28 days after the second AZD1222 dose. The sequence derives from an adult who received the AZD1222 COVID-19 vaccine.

CDR3 sequence (DNA): TGTGCCAGCAGTCGCGGGGCAGGGTATAATTCACCCCTCCACTTT. It is translated as CASSRGAGYNSPLHF. This chain links TRBV6-5 with TRBJ1-6, with a tentative D call TRBD1 (5 bases). With 5 bases removed from V and 4 bases from J, the gap between germline ends came to 12 bases. CDR1 and CDR2 (germline): MNHEY, SVGAGI. The CDR3 has 15 amino acids.